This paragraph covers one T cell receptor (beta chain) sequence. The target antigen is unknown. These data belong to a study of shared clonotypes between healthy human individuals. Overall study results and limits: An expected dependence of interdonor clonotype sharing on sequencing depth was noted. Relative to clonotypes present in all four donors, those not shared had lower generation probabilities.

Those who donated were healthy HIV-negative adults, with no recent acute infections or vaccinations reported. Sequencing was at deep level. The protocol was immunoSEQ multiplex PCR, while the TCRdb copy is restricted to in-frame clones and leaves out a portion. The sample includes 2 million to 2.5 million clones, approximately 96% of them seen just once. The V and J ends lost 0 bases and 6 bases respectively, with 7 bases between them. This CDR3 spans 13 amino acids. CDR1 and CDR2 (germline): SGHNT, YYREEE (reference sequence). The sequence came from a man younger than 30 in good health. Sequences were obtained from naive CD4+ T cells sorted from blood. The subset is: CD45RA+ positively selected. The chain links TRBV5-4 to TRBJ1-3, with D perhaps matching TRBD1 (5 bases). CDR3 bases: TGTGCCAGCAGCTTGGGGGACCTAAACACCATATATTTT. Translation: CASSLGDLNTIYF.